This is a list of T cell receptor beta chains from one sample in a study of resident and recirculating memory T cells in vitiligo. The data were produced by immunoSEQ multiplex PCR, yet TCRdb's version contains in-frame clones alone and is incomplete. The sample holds more than 65,000 clones, roughly 90% seen once. The sample comprised blood. These receptors were taken from a male donor with vitiligo. The CDR3 runs from the conserved cysteine through the conserved F or W. D genes are given only for firm matches. Where a row states a size, it is once, few, many or the class of an expanded clone; other rows omit it.

CASSRPGTSGDYNEQFF,TGTGCCAGCAGTAGACCCGGGACTAGCGGGGATTACAATGAGCAGTTCTTC,TRBJ2-1,NA,TRBD2,TRBV2
CASSRGQGSGDTQYF,TGTGCCAGCAGCCGGGGACAGGGATCTGGAGATACGCAGTATTTT,TRBJ2-3,once,TRBD1,TRBV5-6
CASSPRDRGSWNTEAFF,TGTGCCAGCAGTCCCCGGGACAGGGGGTCCTGGAACACTGAAGCTTTCTTT,TRBJ1-1,once,TRBD1,TRBV28
CASSKVRQGSNQPQHF,TGTGCCAGCAGCAAAGTCCGCCAGGGGAGCAATCAGCCCCAGCATTTT,TRBJ1-5,once,NA,TRBV21-1
CASKVDRGNYGYTF,TGTGCCAGCAAAGTGGACAGAGGTAACTATGGCTACACCTTC,TRBJ1-2,NA,NA,TRBV2
CASSTWGTGISGEQFF,TGTGCCAGCAGCACCTGGGGGACAGGGATTTCGGGTGAGCAGTTCTTC,TRBJ2-1,NA,TRBD1,TRBV7-2
CASSFRDRGPVGTEAFF,TGCGCCAGCAGCTTCCGGGACAGGGGGCCCGTGGGCACTGAAGCTTTCTTT,TRBJ1-1,NA,TRBD1,TRBV5-1
CASRQRTASYNSPLHF,TGTGCCAGCAGGCAAAGGACAGCCTCCTATAATTCACCCCTCCACTTT,TRBJ1-6,NA,NA,TRBV5-6
CASSPRGLGQWKLFF,TGTGCCAGCAGCCCCAGGGGGCTCGGGCAGTGGAAACTGTTTTTT,TRBJ1-4,NA,TRBD1,TRBV7-9
CASSPASYYEGYTF,TGTGCCAGCTCACCGGCCAGCTACTATGAAGGCTACACCTTC,TRBJ1-2,NA,NA,TRBV18
CASSPIDRYSTEAFF,TGTGCCAGCAGCCCTATCGACAGGTACTCCACTGAAGCTTTCTTT,TRBJ1-1,NA,NA,TRBV7-3
CATSGSTGTGVANEQFF,TGTGCCACCTCGGGTTCGACCGGGACAGGGGTGGCCAATGAGCAGTTCTTC,TRBJ2-1,NA,TRBD1,TRBV5-4
CASSPAGGDWDRGRETQYF,TGTGCCAGCAGCCCAGCGGGAGGGGATTGGGACAGGGGGCGAGAGACCCAGTACTTC,TRBJ2-5,NA,TRBD1,TRBV7-7
CASSKKRDRGETEAFF,TGTGCCAGCAGCAAAAAGAGGGACAGGGGAGAAACTGAAGCTTTCTTT,TRBJ1-1,NA,NA,TRBV21-1
CASSEPGTDGYTF,TGCGCCAGCAGTGAGCCTGGGACAGATGGCTACACCTTC,TRBJ1-2,NA,TRBD1,TRBV10-2
CASSQDRAGVEQYF,TGCGCCAGCAGCCAAGATAGGGCAGGGGTCGAGCAGTACTTC,TRBJ2-7,NA,NA,TRBV4-3
CASSLVPTEAFF,TGTGCCAGCAGCTTAGTCCCGACTGAAGCTTTCTTT,TRBJ1-1,NA,NA,TRBV7-9
CASSLTSGGKDTQYF,TGTGCCAGCAGCTTAACTAGCGGGGGAAAAGATACGCAGTATTTT,TRBJ2-3,NA,TRBD2,TRBV7-2
CASSPGQGRASPLHF,TGCGCCAGCAGCCCCGGGCAGGGGCGGGCTTCACCCCTCCACTTT,TRBJ1-6,few,NA,TRBV4-3
CASRPGTGLNEQYF,TGCGCCAGCAGACCCGGGACAGGGCTCAACGAGCAGTACTTC,TRBJ2-7,NA,TRBD1,TRBV5-1
CAITPDRTELFF,TGTGCCATCACCCCGGACAGGACGGAGCTGTTTTTT,TRBJ2-2,NA,TRBD1,TRBV10-3
CASSLRQGPTDTQYF,TGTGCCAGCAGCTTACGTCAGGGGCCGACAGATACGCAGTATTTT,TRBJ2-3,few,NA,TRBV7-9
CASGLVQGWGYTF,TGTGCTAGTGGTTTGGTACAGGGATGGGGCTACACCTTC,TRBJ1-2,NA,NA,TRBV12-5
CASSLGGPIGELFF,TGTGCCAGCAGCTTGGGGGGGCCCATCGGGGAGCTGTTTTTT,TRBJ2-2,NA,NA,TRBV7-2
CASSPVTREADTQYF,TGCGCCAGCAGCCCGGTCACTCGAGAGGCAGATACGCAGTATTTT,TRBJ2-3,NA,NA,TRBV5-1
CASSVRRGSIQETQYF,TGTGCCAGCAGCGTCCGGCGGGGGAGCATCCAAGAGACCCAGTACTTC,TRBJ2-5,once,TRBD2,TRBV6-6
CASSQDLGAGSHTGELFF,TGTGCCAGCAGCCAAGATTTAGGCGCAGGCTCGCACACCGGGGAGCTGTTTTTT,TRBJ2-2,NA,NA,TRBV4-2
CASSIGGSSGANVLTF,TGTGCCAGTAGTATTGGGGGGTCTTCTGGGGCCAACGTCCTGACTTTC,TRBJ2-6,NA,NA,TRBV19
CASSPLAFPTDRGLGYGYTF,TGTGCCAGCTCACCATTGGCCTTCCCCACGGACAGGGGGCTAGGATATGGCTACACCTTC,TRBJ1-2,NA,TRBD1,TRBV18
CASSPYNQPQHF,TGTGCCAGCAGCCCCTATAATCAGCCCCAGCATTTT,TRBJ1-5,NA,NA,TRBV7-2
CASSYGGSTMSYTF,TGTGCCAGCAGTTACGGGGGGAGTACTATGAGCTACACCTTC,TRBJ1-2,NA,NA,TRBV6-5
CASSSSNDRGRANYGYTF,TGCGCCAGCAGCAGCTCAAACGACAGGGGTAGGGCTAACTATGGCTACACCTTC,TRBJ1-2,once,TRBD1,TRBV4-1
CASSHKLAGVLPQETQYF,TGTGCCAGCAGCCATAAACTAGCGGGGGTGCTGCCCCAAGAGACCCAGTACTTC,TRBJ2-5,NA,TRBD2,TRBV14
CASSLLTGCTEAFF,TGTGCCAGCAGCTTGCTAACAGGGTGCACTGAAGCTTTCTTT,TRBJ1-1,NA,NA,TRBV5-7
CASSVDGLAGTGELFF,TGTGCCAGCAGCGTAGACGGACTAGCTGGCACCGGGGAGCTGTTTTTT,TRBJ2-2,NA,TRBD2,TRBV9
CASSLAGLNTEAFF,TGTGCCAGCAGCTTAGCGGGGCTGAACACTGAAGCTTTCTTT,TRBJ1-1,NA,NA,TRBV7-9
CASSENSRGSSEQYF,TGTGCCAGCAGTGAAAACTCTCGGGGGTCCAGCGAGCAGTACTTC,TRBJ2-7,NA,NA,TRBV6-1
CASSPWTGYGYTF,TGTGCCAGCAGCCCGTGGACAGGCTATGGCTACACCTTC,TRBJ1-2,NA,TRBD1,TRBV9
CASSFSLDRGDSPLHF,NA,TRBJ1-6,NA,NA,TRBV5-1
CASSPRRQGTNTEAFF,TGTGCCAGCAGCCCTCGACGACAGGGGACGAACACTGAAGCTTTCTTT,TRBJ1-1,NA,TRBD1,TRBV9
CASRGEGGEAFF,TGTGCCAGCAGGGGGGAGGGCGGTGAAGCTTTCTTT,TRBJ1-1,NA,NA,TRBV7-9
CSVDRGGMNTEAFF,TGCAGCGTAGACAGGGGAGGTATGAACACTGAAGCTTTCTTT,TRBJ1-1,NA,TRBD1,TRBV29-1
CASDSGGANYGYTF,TGTGCCAGTGATAGCGGGGGAGCTAACTATGGCTACACCTTC,TRBJ1-2,NA,NA,TRBV19